This T cell receptor beta chain stems from a study of blood T cells in healthy people across ages. Across the whole study: About one barcoded TCR beta cDNA was captured per two T cells.

A second roughly 6 to 12 cycle PCR used barcoded and J-beta primers. Every cDNA was tagged by a template-switch adaptor with 12 random nucleotides. TCRdb re-called the 5' RACE reads through MiXCR, storing one row per CDR3 protein. The sample yields some 760,000 distinct CDR3 sequences, just under 25% seen once. Comments on this clonotype: At one end the junction does not follow the germline gene, possibly because of a read error.

The CDR3 consists of 14 residues. Germline V gives CDR1 SGHTA, CDR2 FQGNSA. Another study also made use of these data, one on T cells of mothers and their children.

This sequence joins TRBV7-2 and TRBJ1-4, with a possible D match to TRBD1 (6 bases). Material for sequencing was blood. The TCR comes from a boy between 10 and 17 years old in good health. The CDR3 DNA is TGTGCCAGCAGTTTAGACAGGATAGATGAAAAACTGTTTTTT. Its translation: CASSLDRIDEKLFF.